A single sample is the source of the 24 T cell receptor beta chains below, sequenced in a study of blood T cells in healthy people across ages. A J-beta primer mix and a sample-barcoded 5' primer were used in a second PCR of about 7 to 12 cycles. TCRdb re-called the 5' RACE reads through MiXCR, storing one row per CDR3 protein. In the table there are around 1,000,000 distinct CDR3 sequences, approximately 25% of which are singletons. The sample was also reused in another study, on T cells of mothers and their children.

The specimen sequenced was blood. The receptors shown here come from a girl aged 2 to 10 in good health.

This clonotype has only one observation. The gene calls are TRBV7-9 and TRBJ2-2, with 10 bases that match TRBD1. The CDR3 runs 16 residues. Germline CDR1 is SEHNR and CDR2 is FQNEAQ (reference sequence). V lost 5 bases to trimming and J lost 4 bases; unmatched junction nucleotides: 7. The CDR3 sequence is CASSPRQGAVTGELFF. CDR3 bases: TGTGCCAGCAGCCCCAGACAGGGGGCAGTCACCGGGGAGCTGTTTTTT.

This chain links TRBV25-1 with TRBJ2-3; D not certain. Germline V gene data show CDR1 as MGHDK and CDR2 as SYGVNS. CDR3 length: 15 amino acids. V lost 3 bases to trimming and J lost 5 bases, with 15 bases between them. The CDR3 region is CASSDTVLIEDTQYF. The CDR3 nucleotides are TGTGCCAGCAGTGATACGGTCCTTATAGAAGATACGCAGTATTTT.

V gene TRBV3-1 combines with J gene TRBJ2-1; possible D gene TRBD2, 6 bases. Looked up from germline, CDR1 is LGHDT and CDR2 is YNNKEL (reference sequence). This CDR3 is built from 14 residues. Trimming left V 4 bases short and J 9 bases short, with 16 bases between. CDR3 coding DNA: TGTGCCAGCAGCCCATGGTCTAGCGAAGGTGAGCAGTTCTTC. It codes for CASSPWSSEGEQFF.

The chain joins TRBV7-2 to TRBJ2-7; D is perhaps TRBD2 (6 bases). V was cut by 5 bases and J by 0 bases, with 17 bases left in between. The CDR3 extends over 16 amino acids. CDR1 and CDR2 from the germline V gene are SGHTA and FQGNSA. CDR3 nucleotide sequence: TGTGCCAGCAGCCTGCAGGCCGGGACTCTCTCCTACGAGCAGTACTTC. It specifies CASSLQAGTLSYEQYF.

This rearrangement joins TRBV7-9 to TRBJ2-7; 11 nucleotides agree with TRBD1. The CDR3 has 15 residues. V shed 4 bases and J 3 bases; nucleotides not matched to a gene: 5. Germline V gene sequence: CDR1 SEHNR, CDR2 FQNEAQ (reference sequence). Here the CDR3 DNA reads TGTGCCAGCAGCTCCACCGGGACAGGGGGCTACGAGCAGTACTTC. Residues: CASSSTGTGGYEQYF.

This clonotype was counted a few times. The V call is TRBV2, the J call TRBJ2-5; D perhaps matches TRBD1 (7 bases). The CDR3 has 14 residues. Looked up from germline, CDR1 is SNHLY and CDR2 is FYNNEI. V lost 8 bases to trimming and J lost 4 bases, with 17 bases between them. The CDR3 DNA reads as TGTGCCAGCGGGGGGACAGAGGTAACAGAGACCCAGTACTTC. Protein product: CASGGTEVTETQYF.

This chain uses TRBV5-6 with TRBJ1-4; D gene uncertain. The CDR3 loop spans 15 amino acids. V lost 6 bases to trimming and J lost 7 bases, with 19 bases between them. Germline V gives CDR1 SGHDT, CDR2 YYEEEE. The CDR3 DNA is TGTGCCAGCACCGGGGAAGGACGCCTTGGTGAAAAACTGTTTTTT. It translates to CASTGEGRLGEKLFF. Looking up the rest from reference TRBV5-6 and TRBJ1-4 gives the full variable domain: DAGVTQSPTHLIKTRGQQVTLRCSPKSGHDTVSWYQQALGQGPQFIFQYYEEEERQRGNFPDRFSGHQFPNYSSELNVNALLLGDSALYLCASTGEGRLGEKLFFGSGTQLSVL.

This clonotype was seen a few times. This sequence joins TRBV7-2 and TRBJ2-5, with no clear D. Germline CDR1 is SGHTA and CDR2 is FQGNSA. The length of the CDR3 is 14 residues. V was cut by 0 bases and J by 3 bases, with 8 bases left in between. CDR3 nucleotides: TGTGCCAGCAGCTTAGCGCTGGTCAAAGAGACCCAGTACTTC. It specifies CASSLALVKETQYF.

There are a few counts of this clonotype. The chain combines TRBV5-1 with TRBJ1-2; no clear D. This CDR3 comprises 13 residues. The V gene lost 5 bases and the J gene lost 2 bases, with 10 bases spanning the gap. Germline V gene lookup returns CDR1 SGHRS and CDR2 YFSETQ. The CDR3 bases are TGCGCCAGCAGGGAAGGGTCCAACTATGGCTACACCTTC. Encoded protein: CASREGSNYGYTF.

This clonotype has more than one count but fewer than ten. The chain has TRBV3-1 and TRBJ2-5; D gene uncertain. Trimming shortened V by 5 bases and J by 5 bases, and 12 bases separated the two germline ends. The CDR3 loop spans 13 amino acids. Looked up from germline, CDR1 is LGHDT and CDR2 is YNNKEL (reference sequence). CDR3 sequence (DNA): TGTGCCAGCAGCTCCCGCATCTTCGAGACCCAGTACTTC. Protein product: CASSSRIFETQYF.

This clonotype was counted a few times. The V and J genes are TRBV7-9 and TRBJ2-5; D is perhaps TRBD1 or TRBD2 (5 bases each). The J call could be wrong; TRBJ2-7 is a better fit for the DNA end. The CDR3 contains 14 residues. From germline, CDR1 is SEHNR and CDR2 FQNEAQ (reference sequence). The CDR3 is CASSLEEGTHEQYF. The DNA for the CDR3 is TGTGCCAGCAGCTTAGAAGAGGGGACCCACGAGCAGTACTTC.

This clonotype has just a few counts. CDR3 residues: CSAYSGTGGAGSYEQYF. The CDR3, as DNA: TGCAGTGCTTATTCCGGGACAGGGGGCGCCGGGTCCTACGAGCAGTACTTC. V usage is TRBV20-1 and J usage is TRBJ2-7; 12 bases are a match to TRBD1. The V gene end was trimmed by 5 bases and the J gene end by 1 base; junction bases not matched to a gene: 12. Germline CDR1 DFQATT, CDR2 SNEGSKA (reference sequence). The CDR3 runs to 17 residues.

The CDR3 is CASSLVNLGTQYF. CDR3 DNA: TGTGCCAGCAGTTTGGTCAACCTCGGGACCCAGTACTTC. The chain recombines TRBV28 with TRBJ2-5; D call uncertain. Germline V gene sequence: CDR1 MDHEN, CDR2 SYDVKM. The CDR3 covers 13 residues. V was clipped by 3 bases and J by 7 bases, with 12 bases between them.

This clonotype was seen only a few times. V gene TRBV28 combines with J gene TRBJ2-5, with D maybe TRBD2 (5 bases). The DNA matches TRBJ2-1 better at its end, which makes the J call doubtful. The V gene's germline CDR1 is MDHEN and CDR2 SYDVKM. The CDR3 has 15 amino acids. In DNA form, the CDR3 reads TGTGCCAGCAGTTCCCCATTGGGAGTCTCCTACGAGCAGTTCTTC. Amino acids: CASSSPLGVSYEQFF.

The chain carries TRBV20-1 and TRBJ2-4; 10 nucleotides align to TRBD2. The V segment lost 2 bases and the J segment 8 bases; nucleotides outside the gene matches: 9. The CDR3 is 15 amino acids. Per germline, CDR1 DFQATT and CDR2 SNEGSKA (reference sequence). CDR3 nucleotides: TGCAGTGCTAGACTAGCGGGAGTCCGATGGGACATTCAGTACTTC. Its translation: CSARLAGVRWDIQYF.

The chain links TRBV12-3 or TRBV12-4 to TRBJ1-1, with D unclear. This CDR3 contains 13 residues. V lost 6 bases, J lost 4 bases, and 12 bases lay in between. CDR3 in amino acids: CASSLRDFTEAFF. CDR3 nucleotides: TGTGCCAGCAGCTTAAGGGATTTCACTGAAGCTTTCTTT.

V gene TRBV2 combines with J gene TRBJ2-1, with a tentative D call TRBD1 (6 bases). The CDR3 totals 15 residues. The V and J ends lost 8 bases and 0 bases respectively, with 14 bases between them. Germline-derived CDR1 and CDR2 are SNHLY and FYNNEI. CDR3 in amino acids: CASASLGGSYNEQFF. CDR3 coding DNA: TGTGCCAGCGCAAGTTTAGGGGGCTCCTACAATGAGCAGTTCTTC.

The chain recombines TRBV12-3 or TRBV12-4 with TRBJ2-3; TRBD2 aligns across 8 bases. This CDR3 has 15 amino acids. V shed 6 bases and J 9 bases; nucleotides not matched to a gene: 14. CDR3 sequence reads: CASSLNGAGGPTQYF. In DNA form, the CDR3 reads TGTGCCAGCAGCCTAAATGGGGCGGGAGGCCCGACGCAGTATTTT.

The DNA of the CDR3 is TGTGCCAGCAGCACCTGGACTAGCGAGGCCTACGAGCAGTACTTC. The encoded protein is CASSTWTSEAYEQYF. This rearrangement joins TRBV7-9 to TRBJ2-5, with 9 nucleotides matching TRBD2. The assigned J gene may be wrong: the sequence end matches TRBJ2-7 better. Per germline, CDR1 SEHNR and CDR2 FQNEAQ (reference sequence). There are 15 residues in the CDR3.

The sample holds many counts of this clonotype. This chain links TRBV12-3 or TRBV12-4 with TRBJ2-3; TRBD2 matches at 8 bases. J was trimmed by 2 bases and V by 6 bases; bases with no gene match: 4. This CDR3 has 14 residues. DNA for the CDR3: TGTGCCAGCAGCCCGGGGGGGGCCACAGATACGCAGTATTTT. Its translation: CASSPGGATDTQYF.

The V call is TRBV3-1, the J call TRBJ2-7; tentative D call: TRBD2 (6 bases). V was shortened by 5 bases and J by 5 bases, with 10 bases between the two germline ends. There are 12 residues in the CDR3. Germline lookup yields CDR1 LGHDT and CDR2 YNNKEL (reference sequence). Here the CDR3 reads CASSTGEDEQYF. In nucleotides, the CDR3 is TGTGCCAGCAGCACGGGGGAAGACGAGCAGTACTTC.

DNA for the CDR3: TGTGCCAGCAGTTACTCTGCTTTGGGCGGGGTGAACCAAGAGACCCAGTACTTC. It encodes CASSYSALGGVNQETQYF. The V call is TRBV6-5, the J call TRBJ2-5, with D possibly matching TRBD2 (6 bases). Trimming pared 0 bases from V and 0 bases from J, leaving 17 bases between. CDR3 size: 18 residues. Germline V gene sequence: CDR1 MNHEY, CDR2 SVGAGI.

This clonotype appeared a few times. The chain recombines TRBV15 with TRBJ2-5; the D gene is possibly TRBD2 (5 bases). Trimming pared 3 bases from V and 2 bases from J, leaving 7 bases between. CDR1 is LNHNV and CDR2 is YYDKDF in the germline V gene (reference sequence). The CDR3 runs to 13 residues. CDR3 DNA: TGTGCCACCAGCAGGGGAGATCAAGAGACCCAGTACTTC. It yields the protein CATSRGDQETQYF.

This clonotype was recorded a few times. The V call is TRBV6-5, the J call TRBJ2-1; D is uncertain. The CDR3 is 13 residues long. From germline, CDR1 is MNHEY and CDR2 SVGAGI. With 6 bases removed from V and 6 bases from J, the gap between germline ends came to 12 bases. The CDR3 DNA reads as TGTGCCAGCAGCCCCGGATCTCCCAATGAGCAGTTCTTC. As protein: CASSPGSPNEQFF.